Shown below are 26 T cell receptor beta chains from a single sample sequenced in a study of control samples from healthy donors and cancer patients. The data were produced by immunoSEQ multiplex PCR, yet TCRdb's version contains in-frame clones alone and is incomplete. The sample carries tens of thousands of clones, around 84% recorded once. The specimen was PBMCs. Source of these receptors: a woman aged 45-65 years with lung cancer.

By its share, this clone is medium-sized. The chain combines TRBV9 with TRBJ2-2; TRBD2 agrees at 12 bases. Germline V gene data show CDR1 as SGDLS and CDR2 as YYNGEE. The V segment lost 7 bases and the J segment 7 bases; nucleotides outside the gene matches: 11. The CDR3 is made up of 16 amino acids. The DNA for the CDR3 is TGTGCCAGCGGGACACTAGCGGGGGGAGGTATCGGGGAGCTGTTTTTT. It codes for CASGTLAGGGIGELFF.

This chain connects TRBV12-5 to TRBJ1-5; D is undetermined. V was clipped by 0 bases and J by 2 bases, with 14 bases between them. The CDR3 covers 17 residues. The germline V gene has CDR1 LGHNT and CDR2 FRNRAP. CDR3 DNA sequence: TGTGCTAGTGGTTTGGTACGGACCGATGTAGGCAATCAGCCCCAGCATTTT. Amino acid sequence: CASGLVRTDVGNQPQHF.

This rearrangement joins TRBV24-1 to TRBJ2-7, with TRBD1 matching 9 bases. This CDR3 contains 14 residues. Losses at the gene ends were 4 bases for V and 5 bases for J; bases not matched to a gene: 5. Germline CDR1 KGHDR, CDR2 SFDVKD. CDR3 residues: CATSDGQGTHEQYF. DNA for the CDR3: TGTGCCACCAGTGACGGACAGGGGACCCACGAGCAGTACTTC.

The chain links TRBV6-2 or TRBV6-3 to TRBJ1-1; D call uncertain. The germline V and J ends were trimmed by 2 bases and 0 bases, with 13 bases remaining between them. Germline V gives CDR1 MNHEY, CDR2 SVGEGT. This CDR3 is built from 16 residues. The DNA for the CDR3 is TGTGCCAGCAGTTACCCTCCCGTTCTACTGAACACTGAAGCTTTCTTT. Protein sequence: CASSYPPVLLNTEAFF.

The V call is TRBV5-4, the J call TRBJ1-1; D is ambiguous. Trimming took 5 bases from V and 4 from J, leaving 21 bases between them. This CDR3 comprises 16 residues. Per germline, CDR1 SGHNT and CDR2 YYREEE (reference sequence). This CDR3 reads CASRPAYLGSGTEAFF. CDR3 in DNA: TGTGCCAGCAGGCCTGCGTATCTAGGTAGCGGCACTGAAGCTTTCTTT.

J is TRBJ1-1 and V is TRBV19; weak D call: TRBD1 (6 bases). Germline lookup yields CDR1 LNHDA and CDR2 SQIVND (reference sequence). CDR3 length: 13 residues. Between the trimmed V and J ends, which lost 1 base and 3 bases, there was a span of 6 bases. CDR3 sequence reads: CASSIGTDTEAFF. DNA of the CDR3: TGTGCCAGTAGTATAGGGACAGACACTGAAGCTTTCTTT.

This clone has just one count. V and J are TRBV19 and TRBJ2-7, with D tentatively TRBD2 (9 bases). V was pared by 8 bases and J by 3 bases, with 23 bases between. The germline CDR1 and CDR2 sequences are LNHDA and SQIVND (reference sequence). The CDR3 is 16 amino acids. Here the CDR3 reads CASGREGTGSLYEQYF. CDR3 nucleotide sequence: TGTGCCAGTGGGCGGGAGGGGACAGGTTCTCTCTACGAGCAGTACTTC. The whole variable domain, remainder taken from reference TRBV19 and TRBJ2-7, is DGGITQSPKYLFRKEGQNVTLSCEQNLNHDAMYWYRQDPGQGLRLIYYSQIVNDFQKGDIAEGYSVSREKKESFPLTVTSAQKNPTAFYLCASGREGTGSLYEQYFGPGTRLTVT.

The chain has TRBV14 and TRBJ2-5, with D unclear. The CDR3 runs to 15 residues. V was shortened by 0 bases and J by 3 bases, with 11 bases between the two germline ends. CDR1 and CDR2 from the germline V gene are SGHDN and FVKESK. CDR3 loop: CASSQEHFPKETQYF. The CDR3, as DNA: TGTGCCAGCAGCCAAGAACACTTCCCCAAAGAGACCCAGTACTTC.

The J gene is TRBJ2-5, the V gene TRBV5-1, with D tentatively TRBD2 (5 bases). In germline, CDR1 is SGHRS, CDR2 YFSETQ. V was clipped by 5 bases and J by 5 bases, with 19 bases between them. There are 15 residues in the CDR3. CDR3 bases: TGCGCCAGCAGTATAAGGGAGTCGGGAAGGGAGACCCAGTACTTC. Encoded protein: CASSIRESGRETQYF.

The chain employs TRBV7-9 and TRBJ1-5; D uncertain. Germline V gives CDR1 SEHNR, CDR2 FQNEAQ (reference sequence). Trimming took 8 bases from V and 2 from J, leaving 7 bases between them. This CDR3 comprises 12 residues. The CDR3 spells CASGTGNQPQHF. In DNA form, the CDR3 reads TGTGCCAGCGGTACTGGCAATCAGCCCCAGCATTTT.

The J gene is TRBJ2-2, the V gene TRBV7-2; unclear D gene. V lost 2 bases and J lost 4, with 5 bases in between. The CDR3 is 13 residues long. Germline CDR1 is SGHTA and CDR2 is FQGNSA. The CDR3 DNA reads as TGTGCCAGCAGCTTATCGGGCACCGGGGAGCTGTTTTTT. As protein: CASSLSGTGELFF.

The rearrangement joins TRBV5-4 to TRBJ1-1, with D unresolved. Germline V gene lookup returns CDR1 SGHNT and CDR2 YYREEE (reference sequence). V was pared by 10 bases and J by 1 base, with 5 bases between. The CDR3 runs to 10 residues. The CDR3 spells CAPRNTEAFF. The DNA for the CDR3 is TGTGCCCCTAGGAACACTGAAGCTTTCTTT. Full variable domain (missing parts from reference TRBV5-4 and TRBJ1-1): ETGVTQSPTHLIKTRGQQVTLRCSSQSGHNTVSWYQQALGQGPQFIFQYYREEENGRGNFPPRFSGLQFPNYSSELNVNALELDDSALYLCAPRNTEAFFGQGTRLTVV.

This chain connects TRBV9 to TRBJ1-2; D unresolved. CDR3 length: 16 residues. V was cut by 0 bases and J by 7 bases, with 19 bases left in between. Germline values: CDR1 SGDLS, CDR2 YYNGEE. The CDR3 sequence is CASSVGADPRVGGYTF. The CDR3 DNA sequence: TGTGCCAGCAGCGTAGGGGCAGACCCCCGGGTGGGTGGCTACACCTTC.

The V gene is TRBV7-2, the J gene TRBJ1-4, with a tentative D call TRBD1 (5 bases). The CDR3 extends over 15 amino acids. The germline CDR1 and CDR2 sequences are SGHTA and FQGNSA. The ends were cut back, 1 base at V and 7 bases at J, with 13 bases in the middle. CDR3 nucleotides: TGTGCCAGCAGCTTAGGGGACGTTTATAGTGAAAAACTGTTTTTT. This codes for CASSLGDVYSEKLFF.

This clone came up once. V is TRBV28 and J is TRBJ1-1; D uncertain. The CDR3 consists of 16 residues. With 1 base removed from V and 1 base from J, the gap between germline ends came to 13 bases. Germline V gene lookup returns CDR1 MDHEN and CDR2 SYDVKM. In DNA, the CDR3 is TGTGCCAGCAGTTTATTCAAGGACGATCAGAACACTGAAGCTTTCTTT. It specifies CASSLFKDDQNTEAFF.

This clone was detected only a few times. The rearrangement joins TRBV25-1 to TRBJ2-3; TRBD2 matches 13 bases. Germline lookup yields CDR1 MGHDK and CDR2 SYGVNS. Trimming removed 8 bases from V and 4 bases from J; junction bases left unmatched: 3. The CDR3 runs to 14 residues. The CDR3 nucleotides read TGTGCCAGCGGAGGACTAGCGGGGGCAGATACGCAGTATTTT. It is translated as CASGGLAGADTQYF.

The rearrangement links TRBV5-1 to TRBJ2-7; TRBD1 agrees at 11 bases. Germline CDR1 and CDR2: SGHRS and YFSETQ. This CDR3 contains 16 residues. With 0 bases clipped from V and 3 bases from J, the junction kept 5 bases outside the gene matches. CDR3 sequence (DNA): TGCGCCAGCAGCTTGGGTGGGACAGGGGGGTTCTACGAGCAGTACTTC. It translates to CASSLGGTGGFYEQYF. The full variable domain, completed using reference TRBV5-1 and TRBJ2-7, is KAGVTQTPRYLIKTRGQQVTLSCSPISGHRSVSWYQQTPGQGLQFLFEYFSETQRNKGNFPGRFSGRQFSNSRSEMNVSTLELGDSALYLCASSLGGTGGFYEQYFGPGTRLTVT.

The V call is TRBV5-4, the J call TRBJ1-4, with 10 bases that match TRBD1. CDR3 size: 15 residues. After removal of 4 bases from V and 8 bases from J, the junction contained 8 bases not matched to a gene. CDR1 and CDR2 (germline): SGHNT, YYREEE (reference sequence). CDR3 sequence: CASSPGTGEREKLFF. DNA for the CDR3: TGTGCCAGCAGCCCGGGGACAGGGGAAAGAGAAAAACTGTTTTTT.

The rearrangement uses TRBV25-1 and TRBJ2-5; D is unclear. The CDR3 contains 14 residues. V was clipped by 1 base and J by 1 base, with 7 bases between them. Germline CDR1 reads MGHDK; CDR2 reads SYGVNS. The CDR3 spells CASSELYSQETQYF. The DNA for the CDR3 is TGTGCCAGCAGTGAATTGTACAGCCAAGAGACCCAGTACTTC.

This rearrangement joins TRBV7-9 to TRBJ2-7; a weak D match, TRBD1 (6 bases). From germline, CDR1 is SEHNR and CDR2 FQNEAQ (reference sequence). V dropped 5 bases and J dropped 7 bases, with 15 bases sitting between them. CDR3 length equals 13 residues. CDR3 nucleotides: TGTGCCAGCAGCATGACCGACAGGACGGAGCAGTACTTC. Translating it yields CASSMTDRTEQYF.

The V and J genes are TRBV12-3 or TRBV12-4 and TRBJ1-1; D gene uncertain. The CDR3 sequence is 11 residues long. Trimming pared 6 bases from V and 1 base from J, leaving 3 bases between. The CDR3, as DNA: TGTGCCAGCAGACGGAACACTGAAGCTTTCTTT. Translated, it gives CASRRNTEAFF.

This clone was detected once. The chain recombines TRBV7-2 with TRBJ2-3, with TRBD2 matching over 10 bases. Germline values: CDR1 SGHTA, CDR2 FQGNSA. J lost 6 bases, V lost 6 bases, and 12 bases had no gene match. The CDR3 has 16 residues. This CDR3 is CASSSLAGVGSDTQYF. The CDR3 coding sequence is TGTGCCAGCAGTTCCCTAGCGGGGGTTGGTTCGGATACGCAGTATTTT.

The table lists this clone with a few counts. The V gene is TRBV28, the J gene TRBJ1-1; D is ambiguous. Trimming took 6 bases from V and 5 from J, leaving 19 bases between them. The CDR3 has 15 residues. Germline loops: CDR1 MDHEN, CDR2 SYDVKM. The chain's CDR3 is CASSLRREMRTEAFF. The CDR3 nucleotides are TGTGCCAGCAGCTTGAGACGTGAGATGAGAACTGAAGCTTTCTTT.

About this clone itself: An end of the junction does not agree with germline; a read error may underlie this. J is TRBJ2-7 and V is TRBV30; maybe TRBD1 (5 bases). Germline V CDR1 and CDR2: GTSNPN, SVGIG (reference sequence). The CDR3 length is 11 residues. CDR3 loop: CAWSVRAGMTF. The CDR3 DNA is TGTGCCTGGAGTGTTAGGGCAGGGATGACCTTC.

V usage is TRBV27 and J usage is TRBJ2-5; D is unresolved. The CDR3 runs 11 residues. Germline V gives CDR1 MNHEY, CDR2 SMNVEV (reference sequence). V was cut by 1 base and J by 7 bases, with 4 bases left in between. CDR3 sequence: CASSLLGTQYF. CDR3 DNA sequence: TGTGCCAGCAGTTTATTAGGGACCCAGTACTTC.

The rearrangement joins TRBV7-9 to TRBJ1-4; TRBD1 is a possible D gene (6 bases). CDR3 length: 14 amino acids. Germline CDR1 is SEHNR and CDR2 is FQNEAQ (reference sequence). V was trimmed by 5 bases and J by 7 bases, leaving 14 bases between them. CDR3 residues: CASSPRGGSEKLFF. The CDR3 DNA reads as TGTGCCAGCAGCCCCAGGGGCGGGAGTGAAAAACTGTTTTTT.